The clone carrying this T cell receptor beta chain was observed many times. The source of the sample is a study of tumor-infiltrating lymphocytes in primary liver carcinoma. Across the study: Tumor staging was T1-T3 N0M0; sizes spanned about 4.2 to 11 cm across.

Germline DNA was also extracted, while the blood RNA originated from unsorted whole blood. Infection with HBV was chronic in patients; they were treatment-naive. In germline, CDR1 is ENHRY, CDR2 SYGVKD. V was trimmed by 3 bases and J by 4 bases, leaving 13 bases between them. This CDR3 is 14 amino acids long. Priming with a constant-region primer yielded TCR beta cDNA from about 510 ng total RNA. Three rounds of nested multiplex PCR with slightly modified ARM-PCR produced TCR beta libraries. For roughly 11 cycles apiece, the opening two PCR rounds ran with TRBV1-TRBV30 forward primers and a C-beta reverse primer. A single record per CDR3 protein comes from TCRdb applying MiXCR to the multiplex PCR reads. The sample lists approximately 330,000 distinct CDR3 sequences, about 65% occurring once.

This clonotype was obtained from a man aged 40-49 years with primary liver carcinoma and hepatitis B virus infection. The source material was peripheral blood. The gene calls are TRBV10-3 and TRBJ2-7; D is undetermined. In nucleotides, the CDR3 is TGTGCCATCAGTGAAGGGCAGAATCTTTACGAGCAGTACTTC. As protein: CAISEGQNLYEQYF.